This T cell receptor beta chain appears in the sequencing data of a study of neurological immune-mediated disorders. The study, taken as a whole, reports: HTLV-1-associated myelopathy had the most TCR clonal expansion, and multiple sclerosis had the least, less than healthy controls.

Template-switch 5'RACE cDNA synthesis added a 10-nucleotide unique molecular identifier. TCRdb re-analysed the 5' RACE reads in MiXCR, keeping a single row per CDR3 protein. Of tens of thousands of distinct CDR3 sequences listed, under 5% are singletons. This CDR3 has 18 residues. Germline V lookup: CDR1 SGHRS, CDR2 YFSETQ. J gave up 6 bases and V 0 bases, and 11 bases lay outside the gene matches. The table lists this clonotype with many counts. The target antigen is unknown. Libraries from sorted cells each used 800,000 to 1,000,000 CD4+ or CD8+ T cells. The specimen was CD4+ T cells from blood. The rearrangement uses TRBV5-1 and TRBJ2-2, with 10 bases aligning to TRBD2. This clonotype was obtained from a woman aged 40 to 49 with multiple sclerosis. CDR3: CASSLARLAGDKAGELFF. The CDR3, as DNA: TGCGCCAGCAGCTTGGCACGGCTAGCGGGGGATAAGGCCGGGGAGCTGTTTTTT.